The 23 T cell receptor beta chains listed next were all sequenced from one sample in a study of T cell repertoires in cytomegalovirus infection. TCRdb recomputed calls from the reads with MiXCR, one row per CDR3 protein. The sample has 200,000 or so distinct CDR3 sequences, roughly a fifth seen once. Sample: PBMCs. All receptors come from a human donor in good health (CMV status not recorded). Some clones in this sample may be carry-over from other donors' samples.

This clonotype was recorded at least ten times. The CDR3 DNA reads TGTGCCAGCAGCTACGGTCTCAATCAGCCCCAGCATTTT. This sequence encodes CASSYGLNQPQHF. The chain carries TRBV7-9 and TRBJ1-5; D is undetermined. The germline CDR1 and CDR2 sequences are SEHNR and FQNEAQ (reference sequence). The CDR3 has 13 residues. V was shortened by 4 bases and J by 3 bases, with 7 bases between the two germline ends.

This chain connects TRBV12-3 or TRBV12-4 to TRBJ2-7; 10 bases line up with TRBD2. The CDR3 totals 15 residues. V trimming: 3 bases; J trimming: 4 bases; junction bases outside the gene matches: 6. The CDR3 loop reads CASSFMSGRAYEQYF. CDR3 nucleotides: TGTGCCAGCAGTTTCATGAGCGGGAGGGCTTACGAGCAGTACTTC.

This sequence joins TRBV5-1 and TRBJ2-7, with 10 bases matching TRBD1. The trim removed 0 bases at V and 6 bases at J, leaving 6 bases unmatched. The CDR3 extends over 15 amino acids. Per the germline V gene, CDR1 is SGHRS and CDR2 is YFSETQ. CDR3 amino acids: CASSLAGQGVSEQYF. As DNA, the CDR3 is TGCGCCAGCAGCTTGGCCGGACAGGGGGTATCCGAGCAGTACTTC.

This clonotype was seen more than once but under ten times. The chain recombines TRBV27 with TRBJ2-2; D is possibly TRBD1 (6 bases). The V and J ends lost 3 bases and 0 bases respectively, with 11 bases between them. The CDR3 runs to 16 residues. Germline V gene data show CDR1 as MNHEY and CDR2 as SMNVEV (reference sequence). The CDR3: CASSFQGPPNTGELFF. As DNA, the CDR3 is TGTGCCAGCAGTTTCCAGGGGCCTCCGAACACCGGGGAGCTGTTTTTT.

This clonotype was seen many times. The J gene is TRBJ1-5, the V gene TRBV6-1; D is ambiguous. Trimming took off 1 base at V and 4 bases at J, with 20 bases between the two ends. The CDR3 spans 18 residues. CDR1 and CDR2 from the germline V gene are MNHNS and SASEGT. The CDR3 sequence is CASSEVKRTHAVNQPQHF. The CDR3 nucleotides read TGTGCCAGCAGTGAAGTTAAAAGGACTCACGCCGTTAATCAGCCCCAGCATTTT.

This sequence joins TRBV6-1 and TRBJ2-3, with 13 bases lining up with TRBD2. CDR3 length equals 17 residues. Germline CDR1 MNHNS, CDR2 SASEGT. The V and J ends lost 6 bases and 1 base, in that order; junction bases with no gene match: 7. The CDR3 bases are TGTGCCAGCAGCGGACTAGCGGGGGAATTTCGCACAGATACGCAGTATTTT. Translation: CASSGLAGEFRTDTQYF.

The chain couples TRBV6-5 to TRBJ2-1; TRBD2 aligns across 7 bases. V lost 5 bases, J lost 2 bases, and 12 bases stayed unmatched. Germline V gives CDR1 MNHEY, CDR2 SVGAGI. The CDR3 contains 17 residues. Here the CDR3 reads CASSPGRVLAPYNEQFF. The CDR3 DNA is TGTGCCAGCAGTCCTGGGAGGGTGCTAGCGCCCTACAATGAGCAGTTCTTC.

This clonotype was counted a few times. The junction and the germline gene differ at one end; a read error may be behind it. CDR3 sequence reads: CASSLEGQASTHF. DNA of the CDR3: TGTGCCAGCAGCTTAGAGGGGCAGGCCTCTACTCACTTC. The V and J genes are TRBV7-2 and TRBJ2-7; D is perhaps TRBD1 (5 bases). The length of the CDR3 is 13 residues. Germline assignment: CDR1 SGHTA and CDR2 FQGNSA.

The chain uses TRBV5-1 and TRBJ1-3, with D unclear. The CDR3 sequence is 16 residues long. The germline V gene encodes CDR1 SGHRS and CDR2 YFSETQ. Deletions cut 4 bases from V and 2 bases from J, with 16 bases between. The CDR3 DNA reads TGCGCCAGCAGCCGCGACCAGAGAGTCACTGGAAACACCATATATTTT. Amino acid sequence: CASSRDQRVTGNTIYF.

This clonotype was counted between two and nine times. The chain uses TRBV6-1 and TRBJ1-1; D gene uncertain. Germline CDR1 MNHNS, CDR2 SASEGT. V lost 2 bases and J lost 3, with 4 bases in between. The CDR3 covers 12 residues. CDR3 protein: CASSEQYTEAFF. CDR3 in DNA: TGTGCCAGCAGTGAACAGTACACTGAAGCTTTCTTT.

This clonotype was recorded at least ten times. The chain links TRBV7-9 to TRBJ1-4; 7 nucleotides agree with TRBD1. The CDR3 loop spans 16 amino acids. With 6 bases clipped from V and 6 bases from J, the junction kept 13 bases outside the gene matches. Germline CDR1 and CDR2: SEHNR and FQNEAQ (reference sequence). The CDR3 reads CASRPNRRDSDEKLFF. Here the CDR3 DNA reads TGTGCCAGCAGACCTAATCGCCGGGACAGTGATGAAAAACTGTTTTTT.

The table lists this clonotype with a few counts. The rearrangement joins TRBV28 to TRBJ1-6, with D uncertain. The V gene lost 5 bases and the J gene lost 14 bases, with 16 bases spanning the gap. The germline CDR1 and CDR2 sequences are MDHEN and SYDVKM. The CDR3 has 13 amino acids. The chain's CDR3 is CASSPSAFRTLHF. CDR3 coding DNA: TGTGCCAGCAGTCCATCGGCCTTTCGGACCCTCCACTTT.

The chain has TRBV7-2 and TRBJ2-5; 8 nucleotides align to TRBD2. V lost 5 bases, J lost 4 bases, and 12 bases stayed unmatched. The CDR3 length is 16 residues. Germline V gene lookup returns CDR1 SGHTA and CDR2 FQGNSA. The CDR3 nucleotides read TGTGCCAGCAGCCCAGTTGGTAGCGGGAAGGGAGAGACCCAGTACTTC. It translates to CASSPVGSGKGETQYF.

The chain carries TRBV9 and TRBJ1-6, with D possibly TRBD1 on 5 matching bases. The CDR3 consists of 14 residues. Deletions cut 4 bases from V and 5 bases from J, with 10 bases between. Germline V gene data show CDR1 as SGDLS and CDR2 as YYNGEE. The DNA of the CDR3 is TGTGCCAGCAGCCCCGGGACGAATAATTCACCCCTCCACTTT. It specifies CASSPGTNNSPLHF.

In its sample, this clonotype was seen a few times. The chain is built from TRBV5-4 and TRBJ2-1, with D perhaps TRBD1 (5 bases). The CDR3 consists of 15 residues. CDR1 is SGHNT, CDR2 YYREEE, per germline (reference sequence). Trimming removed 0 bases from V and 5 bases from J, with 12 bases in between. The CDR3 spells CASSLAQGRNNEQFF. The CDR3 DNA is TGTGCCAGCAGCTTGGCGCAGGGTCGGAACAATGAGCAGTTCTTC. The variable domain in full, completed from reference TRBV5-4 and TRBJ2-1, reads ETGVTQSPTHLIKTRGQQVTLRCSSQSGHNTVSWYQQALGQGPQFIFQYYREEENGRGNFPPRFSGLQFPNYSSELNVNALELDDSALYLCASSLAQGRNNEQFFGPGTRLTVL.

Ten or more counts support this clonotype. The gene calls are TRBV12-3 or TRBV12-4 and TRBJ2-6, with D perhaps given as TRBD1 or TRBD2 (5 bases each). The CDR3 has 15 amino acids. Trimming cost V 5 bases and J 4 bases, with 12 bases left between them. DNA of the CDR3: TGTGCCAGCAGTACAGGAGGTTTCGGGGCCAACGTCCTGACTTTC. Translating it yields CASSTGGFGANVLTF.

This chain links TRBV7-9 with TRBJ2-7; 11 bases agree with TRBD1. The J segment lost 3 bases and the V segment lost 5 bases, leaving 18 bases of the junction unmatched. This CDR3 spans 19 amino acids. The germline CDR1 and CDR2 sequences are SEHNR and FQNEAQ (reference sequence). CDR3 DNA sequence: TGTGCCAGCAGCGGTTCATTAATGGGGGACAGGGGGTTCGGCTACGAGCAGTACTTC. Translation: CASSGSLMGDRGFGYEQYF.

The table lists this clonotype with a few counts. CDR3 amino acids: CASSQGLIQPQHF. The CDR3 region has the DNA TGCGCCAGCAGCCAAGGGTTGATTCAGCCCCAGCATTTT. V usage is TRBV4-1 and J usage is TRBJ1-5; D not certain. V gave up 1 base and J gave up 6 bases, with 7 bases separating them. Germline loops: CDR1 MGHRA, CDR2 YSYEKL. CDR3 length: 13 amino acids.

This clonotype has only a few counts. V gene TRBV6-8 combines with J gene TRBJ2-2, with TRBD2 matching 14 bases. Germline V gene lookup returns CDR1 MNHGY and CDR2 SAAAGT. The CDR3 runs to 19 residues. V trimming: 4 bases; J trimming: 2 bases; junction bases outside the gene matches: 9. The CDR3 DNA sequence: TGTGCCAGCAGTTCGCGGACTAGCGGGAGGCCAAGCAACACCGGGGAGCTGTTTTTT. Protein: CASSSRTSGRPSNTGELFF.

This clonotype was found a few times. The chain couples TRBV28 to TRBJ2-2; TRBD1 matches at 7 bases. In germline, CDR1 is MDHEN, CDR2 SYDVKM. The CDR3 has 14 residues. J gave up 3 bases and V 3 bases, and 1 base lay outside the gene matches. As DNA, the CDR3 is TGTGCCAGCAGTTTTGGACAGGACACCGGGGAGCTGTTTTTT. It translates to CASSFGQDTGELFF.

This sequence joins TRBV20-1 and TRBJ2-5; 7 nucleotides agree with TRBD1. The V segment lost 5 bases and the J segment 1 base; nucleotides outside the gene matches: 7. CDR1 is DFQATT, CDR2 SNEGSKA, per germline (reference sequence). The length of the CDR3 is 14 residues. The CDR3 nucleotides are TGCAGTGCTTCCAGAACAGGGGCCCAAGAGACCCAGTACTTC. This gives the protein CSASRTGAQETQYF.

This clonotype has at least ten counts. The chain couples TRBV7-2 to TRBJ2-6; D is unclear. The CDR3 sequence is 13 residues long. CDR1 is SGHTA and CDR2 is FQGNSA in the germline V gene. V was trimmed by 5 bases and J by 4 bases, leaving 6 bases between them. This chain's CDR3 is CASSPTGANVLTF. In DNA form, the CDR3 reads TGTGCCAGCAGCCCCACCGGGGCCAACGTCCTGACTTTC. The full variable domain, with the rest looked up from reference TRBV7-2 and TRBJ2-6, is GAGVSQSPSNKVTEKGKDVELRCDPISGHTALYWYRQSLGQGLEFLIYFQGNSAPDKSGLPSDRFSAERTGGSVSTLTIQRTQQEDSAVYLCASSPTGANVLTFGAGSRLTVL.

CDR3 bases: TGTGCCAGCAGCCCCTGGGGCTGGCAAGAGACCCAGTACTTC. Its translation: CASSPWGWQETQYF. The rearrangement uses TRBV7-9 and TRBJ2-5, with TRBD1 as a possible D gene (5 bases). Germline CDR1 SEHNR, CDR2 FQNEAQ (reference sequence). The CDR3 sequence is 14 residues long. Trimming took off 5 bases at V and 2 bases at J, with 12 bases between the two ends.